The sequence of this T cell receptor (beta chain) was determined in a study of human T cells and chemical hapten exposure (dated by TCRdb to the early 2020s). Regarding the complete study: For sensitization, 2% DPC in acetone was applied to a roughly 2 cm by roughly 2 cm area of upper inner arm skin. Blood was sampled from patients pre-sensitization (week 0) and at 2, 6 and about 24 weeks after DPC sensitization. Throughout the study period of around 25 weeks, patients also received therapeutic DPC doses to the scalp every week. Libraries were pooled for sequencing, and per-sample TCR yields varied mainly because of small differences in library volumes within the pool. For TCR sequencing, blood came from 25 to 35 alopecia patients at anywhere from one to four time points (pre-sensitization, 2, 6 and 24 weeks). The study tracked peripheral blood TCR repertoire changes in vivo during primary and secondary sensitization to the hapten diphenylcyclopropenone (DPC) in alopecia patients. The mostly female patient cohort included alopecia areata with under or over 50% scalp involvement, alopecia totalis and alopecia universalis. Patch testing was done on the upper back using Finn chambers containing 0.01% DPC, and results were scored after 6 days according to International Contact Dermatitis Research Group standards.

The study at large found these results: Compared with pre-sensitization or healthy control sets, expanded TCRs formed significantly more large CDR3 similarity clusters, which is consistent with antigen-driven responses. After repeated subsampling, the strength of the expansion versus patch-test correlation and the threshold at which it became significant changed. A positive correlation was found between the number of PT1 expanded TCRs and patch test score, with significance reached at thresholds 8, 16 and 32 but not 4. All patients had alopecia, a presumed autoimmune disease, so their immune response might differ from that of healthy individuals. DPC sensitization did not change how many TCRs were above 1 in 1000 frequency, and no evidence was found of alterations in global repertoire structure.

Comments on this clonotype: Its antigen has not been determined. The input lacks base qualities; no much larger clone sits a single base away.

Sequences SQVTM (CDR1) and ANQGSEA (CDR2) are obtained from the germline V gene. CDR3 length: 11 amino acids, cysteine to phenylalanine. Of the read, only the CDR3 DNA is kept; its 33 bases are in frame from base 1. At the junction V is shortened by 7 bases and J by 13 bases, with 14 bases in between. Libraries were constructed by RACE. Sequencer: NextSeq 500. During library preparation, unique molecular identifiers were attached to individual cDNA molecules so that TCRs could be counted in a quantitative, reproducible way. Each blood RNA sample was used to sequence both TCR alpha and TCR beta chains. The original pipeline was this. Samples had a median of roughly 99,000 TCRs, with a range from about 20,000 to 690,600. The Decombinator software suite was used to annotate V, J and CDR3 in the TCR reads. To make PS versus PT1 abundance plots, every sample was subsampled to the same number of TCRs (28,000). TCRs were defined as expanded if absent before sensitization and observed at least eight times at the 2-week time point. In TCRdb, the public reads were trimmed at Q25 with fastp and aligned with MiXCR, with productive beta chains retained. All rows with the same CDR3 protein become a single entry with the most common DNA and genes. The V and J calls and clone size come from TCRdb's table, not from the authors' own analysis. The table for this sample lists approximately 160,000 distinct CDR3 sequences; around a quarter of them were counted only once. The leading ten clones occupy around 1.9% of the sample.

The sample's time point label, decoded: patch test 3, about 24 weeks after DPC sensitization. The treatment or condition label for this specimen denotes: therapeutic diphenylcyclopropenone sensitization with weekly scalp DPC. At every patch-test visit, the blood draw took place before the patch test was put on. Eligible patients were aged 18 to 70, diagnosed with alopecia, deemed suitable for DPC therapy, and excluded if pregnant. Total RNA was extracted from unfractionated whole blood collected in Tempus Blood RNA tubes. This receptor was identified in a woman aged 18-29 years with alopecia areata. Some clones in this sample may be carry-over from other donors' samples. The specimen was whole blood, collected in connection with sensitization to the hapten diphenylcyclopropenone (DPC). Here the chain combines TRBV29-1 and TRBJ1-6; no D gene call is confident. The CDR3 region: CSATSGGPLHF. The nucleotides are TGCAGCGCCACATCGGGCGGGCCCCTCCACTTT.